The clone carrying this TCR beta chain was counted only a few times. The antigen is unknown. The source of the sample is a study of early T cells in non-severe SARS-CoV-2 infection. For the study at large: The sequenced material was bulk RNA from unsorted whole blood, and its chains were unpaired.

The germline gives CDR1 SGHNT, CDR2 YENEEA. The V end lost 5 bases, the J end lost 4 bases, and 21 bases lay between the germline ends. This CDR3 is 17 amino acids long. Each cDNA molecule carried a unique molecular identifier. TCRdb used MiXCR to reprocess the 5' RACE reads, holding one entry per CDR3 protein. Among 55,000 or so distinct CDR3 sequences, around a tenth were seen once, and the ten largest hold about 9.4%. Study-wide points: Anti-spike CD8 responses were favored in VDJdb matching, and private and CD4 specificities were missed.

This chain joins TRBV11-3 and TRBJ2-1; D is perhaps TRBD1 (5 bases). This sequence originates from an adult who was a healthcare worker with PCR-confirmed SARS-CoV-2 infection or an uninfected control (not recorded which). The specimen sequenced was whole blood. The CDR3 reads CASSPSWGRTDYNEQFF. In DNA, the CDR3 is TGTGCCAGCAGCCCGTCGTGGGGCAGGACGGATTACAATGAGCAGTTCTTC.